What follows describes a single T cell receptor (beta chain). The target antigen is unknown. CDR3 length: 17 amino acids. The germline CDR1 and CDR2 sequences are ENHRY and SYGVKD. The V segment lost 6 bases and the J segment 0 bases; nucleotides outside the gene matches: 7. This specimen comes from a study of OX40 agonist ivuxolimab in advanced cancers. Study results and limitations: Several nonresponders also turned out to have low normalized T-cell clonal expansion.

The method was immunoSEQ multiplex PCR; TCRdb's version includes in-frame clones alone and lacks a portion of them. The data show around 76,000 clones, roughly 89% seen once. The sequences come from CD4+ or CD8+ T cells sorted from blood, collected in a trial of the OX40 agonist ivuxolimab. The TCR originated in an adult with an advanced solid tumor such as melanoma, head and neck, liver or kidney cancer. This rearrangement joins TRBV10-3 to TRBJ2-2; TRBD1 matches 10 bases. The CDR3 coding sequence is TGTGCCATCAGGGGAGACAGGGGGCAATCGAACACCGGGGAGCTGTTTTTT. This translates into CAIRGDRGQSNTGELFF.